A selection of T cell receptor beta chains follows, all from one sample in a study of CD8 T cells in ankylosing spondylitis. TCRdb reprocessed the 5' RACE reads via MiXCR and lists one record per CDR3 protein. The profile covers fewer than 400,000 distinct CDR3 sequences, with approximately 15% appearing a single time and around 0.99% taken by the ten largest. Sequenced: blood, either unsorted or a sorted T cell fraction (not recorded which). These receptors came from a male donor with ankylosing spondylitis or in good health (not recorded which). CDR3s include the opening cysteine and the closing phenylalanine or tryptophan. Each record gives: D gene, V gene, J gene, clone size, CDR3 DNA, CDR3 protein. D genes are given only for firm matches. Expanded clones get a size class; other rows say once, few or many, or leave the size out.

>.|TRBV20-1|TRBJ2-3|few
TGCAGTGCTCCAGGCTACGAATACTATGCCACAGATACGCAGTATTTT
CSAPGYEYYATDTQYF
>TRBD2|TRBV20-1|TRBJ2-3|many
TGCAGTGCACAATCGGGACTAGCGGGAGGTCTTGGAGATACGCAGTATTTT
CSAQSGLAGGLGDTQYF
>.|TRBV12-5|TRBJ1-6|few
TGTGCTAGTGGCTCCGGACTCACTGTAGGATCACCCCTCCACTTT
CASGSGLTVGSPLHF
>TRBD2|TRBV7-2|TRBJ2-3|.
TGTGCCAGCAGCCAAAAGAGAGGACTAGCGGGAGCAGATACGCAGTATTTT
CASSQKRGLAGADTQYF
>TRBD2|TRBV12-3/TRBV12-4|TRBJ2-1|many
TGTGCCAGCAGTTTGGGGACTAGCGGGAATGAGCAGTTCTTC
CASSLGTSGNEQFF
>.|TRBV20-1|TRBJ2-1|.
TGCAGTGCCCTGGACAGCCACTCCTACAATGAGCAGTTCTTC
CSALDSHSYNEQFF
>TRBD2|TRBV4-1|TRBJ2-7|.
TGCGCCAGCAGCCAAGCGGTAGCGGGGGGGAGTGAGCAGTACTTC
CASSQAVAGGSEQYF
>.|TRBV5-1|TRBJ2-3|few
TGCGCCAGCAGCATCCAGCCCGGGAGAGATACGCAGTATTTT
CASSIQPGRDTQYF
>.|TRBV5-1|TRBJ2-3|.
TGCGCCAGCAGCCGACCGGGGGGCGCATTTGGAGATACGCAGTATTTT
CASSRPGGAFGDTQYF
>.|TRBV4-2|TRBJ1-2|many
TGTGCCAGCAGCCAAGATCGTAAGGGAGGAGACGGCTACACCTTC
CASSQDRKGGDGYTF
>TRBD1|TRBV14|TRBJ1-3|few
TGTGCCAGCAGCCAAGGACCCAGGGGGCTAGGTGGAAACACCATATATTTT
CASSQGPRGLGGNTIYF
>TRBD1|TRBV20-1|TRBJ2-1|few
TGCAGTGCCAGGGATCCGGGACAGGGCTACAATGAGCAGTTCTTC
CSARDPGQGYNEQFF
>TRBD1|TRBV27|TRBJ1-2|.
TGTGCCAGCAGTTCCACGGCGGACAGGGAGTTGTATGGCTACACCTTC
CASSSTADRELYGYTF
>.|TRBV5-8|TRBJ2-5|.
TGTGCCAGCAGCTTGAACCAGGGAGGCCAAGAGACCCAGTACTTC
CASSLNQGGQETQYF
>.|TRBV6-5|TRBJ2-7|few
TGTGCCAGCAGTTACTCTCAGAGCCCACCGTCCTACGAGCAGTACTTC
CASSYSQSPPSYEQYF
>.|TRBV27|TRBJ1-1|.
TGTGCCAGCAGTTCACCCCCGGGACGATATGAGAGCACTGAAGCTTTCTTT
CASSSPPGRYESTEAFF
>TRBD1|TRBV7-8|TRBJ2-7|.
TGTGCCAGCAGCCCCCTAGGGGGCCCCAGCTCCTACGAGCAGTACTTC
CASSPLGGPSSYEQYF
>.|TRBV6-2/TRBV6-3|TRBJ1-5|.
TGTGCCAGCACCCAGGACCTGAATGCTGGCAGCAATCAGCCCCAGCATTTT
CASTQDLNAGSNQPQHF
>TRBD1|TRBV11-1|TRBJ1-6|.
TGTGCCAGCATCTCTATCCAGGGGACAGGGTTCTATAATTCACCCCTCCACTTT
CASISIQGTGFYNSPLHF
>.|TRBV5-6|TRBJ1-2|few
TGTGCCAGCAGCTTGAGTTGGGGGTCCTATGGCTACACCTTC
CASSLSWGSYGYTF
>.|TRBV3-1|TRBJ2-7|.
TGTGCCAGCAGCCTACGCCCCGCCGAGCAGTACTTC
CASSLRPAEQYF
>TRBD1|TRBV7-8|TRBJ1-2|few
TGTGCCAGCAGCCCTAGGCAGGGACAGGGGGAAATATACACCTTC
CASSPRQGQGEIYTF
>TRBD1|TRBV7-8|TRBJ1-1|.
TGTGCCAGCAGCATTATTACAGGGGCTGAAGCTTTCTTT
CASSIITGAEAFF
>.|TRBV5-1|TRBJ2-3|.
TGCGCCAGCAGCGCCGGACAGCATAGTTCCACAGATACGCAGTATTTT
CASSAGQHSSTDTQYF
>TRBD2|TRBV11-2|TRBJ2-5|few
TGTGCCAGCAGCTCTTTCGGGACTAGCGGGGGGGGGCAAGAGACCCAGTACTTC
CASSSFGTSGGGQETQYF
>.|TRBV7-9|TRBJ1-1|few
TGTGCCAGCAGCTTTCTGGACACAGAAGCTTTCTTT
CASSFLDTEAFF
>TRBD1|TRBV12-3/TRBV12-4|TRBJ2-5|.
TGTGCCAGCTGTTTAGCGCTAATGGGGACAGGGGACCAAGAGACCCAGTACTTC
CASCLALMGTGDQETQYF
>.|TRBV5-6|TRBJ2-7|few
TGTGCCAGCAGCTTGGGCGGTCCAGGACAGTACGAGCAGTACTTC
CASSLGGPGQYEQYF
>.|TRBV20-1|TRBJ1-2|few
TGCAGTGCCCGAACGGGAACCAAGACGGATGGCTACACCTTC
CSARTGTKTDGYTF
>TRBD1|TRBV5-1|TRBJ1-6|few
TGCGCCAGCAGCCGCGACAGGGAAGGTTCACCCCTCCACTTT
CASSRDREGSPLHF
>TRBD1|TRBV5-1|TRBJ2-2|.
TGCGCCAGCAGACAGGGACAGGCGAACACCGGGGAGCTGTTTTTT
CASRQGQANTGELFF
>TRBD1|TRBV5-1|TRBJ2-2|.
TGCGCCAGCACCCCACAGGGGGCGAACACCGGGGAGCTGTTTTTT
CASTPQGANTGELFF
>.|TRBV20-1|TRBJ2-3|.
TGCAGTGCTAGAGAACCCTTCGGTAATCAAAGGGGAGATACGCAGTATTTT
CSAREPFGNQRGDTQYF
>TRBD2|TRBV7-9|TRBJ2-3|.
TGTGCCAGCAGCTCTAGCGGGGTCAAACCTCTCACAGATACGCAGTATTTT
CASSSSGVKPLTDTQYF
>TRBD1|TRBV6-2/TRBV6-3|TRBJ2-5|.
TGTGCCAGCAGTTACTCGCCGGGACAGGGAGCGAATAGGTACCAAGAGACCCAGTACTTC
CASSYSPGQGANRYQETQYF
>.|TRBV5-1|TRBJ2-7|.
TGCGCCAGCAGCTCCTTTCCTCCTACCTACAAGCCGGATACCCAACCCCCTATCTACGAGCAGTACTTC
CASSSFPPTYKPDTQPPIYEQYF
>.|TRBV6-1|TRBJ1-5|.
TGTGCCAGCAGTACGCCCGGCGGGGGCAATCAGCCCCAGCATTTT
CASSTPGGGNQPQHF
>TRBD1|TRBV14|TRBJ2-5|.
TGTGCCAGCAGCCTCTGGGACAGCCAAGAGACCCAGTACTTC
CASSLWDSQETQYF
>.|TRBV6-1|TRBJ2-7|.
TGTGCCAGCAGTGATTCGGGATCGACCTACGAGCAGTACTTC
CASSDSGSTYEQYF
>.|TRBV7-9|TRBJ1-6|few
TGTGCCAGCAGCCCACCCGGGGGTTGGAATTCACCCCTCCACTTT
CASSPPGGWNSPLHF
>.|TRBV20-1|TRBJ2-5|.
TGCAGTGCGCGTACATGGTGGGAGACCCAGTACTTC
CSARTWWETQYF
>TRBD2|TRBV7-2|TRBJ2-5|few
TGTGCCAGCAGCCTACTCGGACTAGTGGGGAGAGAGACCCAGTACTTC
CASSLLGLVGRETQYF
>.|TRBV20-1|TRBJ1-1|.
TGCAGTGCTAATTCCTTCATGAACACTGAAGCTTTCTTT
CSANSFMNTEAFF
>.|TRBV6-5|TRBJ1-2|.
TGTGCCAGCAGTTACGAAGGGTTGGGAGGCTACACCTTC
CASSYEGLGGYTF
>.|TRBV3-1|TRBJ2-7|few
TGTGCCAGCAGCCAAGATAAAGGTAGTCCTTACTACGAGCAGTACTTC
CASSQDKGSPYYEQYF
>TRBD1|TRBV10-3|TRBJ2-5|many
TGTGCCATCAGTGAGTCGGGACAGATCCAAGAGACCCAGTACTTC
CAISESGQIQETQYF
>.|TRBV12-3/TRBV12-4|TRBJ1-2|.
TGTGCCAGCACCCCGGGACGGCCTGAGGGCTACACCTTC
CASTPGRPEGYTF